The 9 T cell receptor beta chains in this list originate from one sample, sequenced in a study of T cell responses to AZD1222 COVID-19 vaccine. Assay used: immunoSEQ multiplex PCR; TCRdb lists only in-frame clones, some missing. The sample has approximately 90,000 clones, about nine tenths seen once; the top ten hold 5.5%. Sequencing used peripheral blood, obtained 28 days after the second AZD1222 dose. These TCRs come from an adult who received the AZD1222 COVID-19 vaccine.

The V and J genes are TRBV10-3 and TRBJ1-2; D is uncertain. Trimming took 3 bases from V and 4 from J, leaving 12 bases between them. CDR1 and CDR2 from the germline V gene are ENHRY and SYGVKD. The CDR3 covers 14 residues. CDR3 protein: CAISDDSAGYGYTF. Written as DNA, the CDR3 is TGTGCCATCAGTGATGACTCAGCTGGCTATGGCTACACCTTC.

V and J are TRBV5-1 and TRBJ1-2, with D perhaps matching TRBD1 (6 bases). Trimming took 5 bases from V and 2 from J, leaving 13 bases between them. The CDR3 extends over 14 amino acids. Germline V CDR1 and CDR2: SGHRS, YFSETQ. The CDR3: CASRIGGVNYGYTF. CDR3 nucleotides: TGCGCCAGCAGAATAGGGGGGGTAAACTATGGCTACACCTTC.

This chain uses TRBV9 with TRBJ2-1, with TRBD2 identical over 11 bases. Germline V gene sequence: CDR1 SGDLS, CDR2 YYNGEE. J lost 6 bases, V lost 1 base, and 6 bases had no gene match. The CDR3 sequence is 16 residues long. CDR3 sequence reads: CASSVMGLAVSNEQFF. Here the CDR3 DNA reads TGTGCCAGCAGCGTAATGGGACTAGCGGTATCCAATGAGCAGTTCTTC.

The chain carries TRBV19 and TRBJ1-5; D is possibly TRBD1 (5 bases). Trimming shortened V by 7 bases and J by 0 bases, and 22 bases separated the two germline ends. The CDR3 extends over 18 amino acids. Germline loops: CDR1 LNHDA, CDR2 SQIVND (reference sequence). CDR3 protein: CASTTTVTFRYSNQPQHF. CDR3 sequence (DNA): TGTGCCAGTACCACGACAGTCACGTTCAGGTATAGCAATCAGCCCCAGCATTTT.

The V and J genes are TRBV19 and TRBJ1-5; possibly TRBD1 for D (6 bases). The CDR3 contains 17 residues. Germline CDR1 and CDR2: LNHDA and SQIVND (reference sequence). Between the trimmed V and J ends, which lost 6 bases and 0 bases, there was a span of 18 bases. This CDR3 reads CASRQSRSTGSNQPQHF. CDR3 nucleotide sequence: TGTGCCAGTAGGCAAAGCCGATCGACAGGTAGCAATCAGCCCCAGCATTTT.

CDR3 loop: CASSYFGTGTRSEQFF. Written as DNA, the CDR3 is TGTGCCAGCAGTTATTTCGGGACAGGTACCCGGTCTGAGCAGTTCTTC. This chain links TRBV6-5 with TRBJ2-1; 8 bases are shared with TRBD1. J lost 9 bases, V lost 3 bases, and 13 bases had no gene match. CDR1 and CDR2 (germline): MNHEY, SVGAGI. The CDR3 length is 16 residues.

This chain connects TRBV4-2 to TRBJ1-5; tentative D call: TRBD1 (6 bases). Germline CDR1 is LGHNA and CDR2 is YNFKEQ. This CDR3 comprises 15 residues. Trimming shortened V by 3 bases and J by 1 base, and 10 bases separated the two germline ends. The CDR3 reads CASSHLTGSNQPQHF. The CDR3 DNA sequence: TGTGCCAGCAGCCACCTAACAGGGAGCAATCAGCCCCAGCATTTT.

This clone was seen a single time. The V call is TRBV7-8, the J call TRBJ2-5; D tentatively reads TRBD1 or TRBD2 (5 bases each). The CDR3 loop spans 15 amino acids. Trimming shortened V by 2 bases and J by 1 base, and 11 bases separated the two germline ends. Germline values: CDR1 SGHVS, CDR2 FQNEAQ. The chain's CDR3 is CASSLFRGRQETQYF. CDR3 nucleotide sequence: TGTGCCAGCAGCTTATTCCGGGGACGCCAAGAGACCCAGTACTTC.

V gene TRBV4-1 combines with J gene TRBJ2-7; D gene uncertain. Germline assignment: CDR1 MGHRA and CDR2 YSYEKL. The CDR3 runs 16 residues. Trimming cost V 1 base and J 4 bases, with 17 bases left between them. The CDR3 DNA reads TGCGCCAGCAGCCAAGCGGTCGGGCGGAAAGTTTACGAGCAGTACTTC. Translation gives CASSQAVGRKVYEQYF.